This TCR beta chain was profiled in a study of shared T cell receptors in the human thymus. Germline V gene sequence: CDR1 SGHRS, CDR2 YFSETQ. This CDR3 region has 14 residues. V was clipped by 4 bases and J by 2 bases, with 13 bases between them. Clones were sequenced by immunoSEQ multiplex PCR, and TCRdb holds only the in-frame ones, with some missing. Among 720,000 or so clones listed, approximately 83% were seen once. This sample also belongs to another study, concerning human thymus T cells.

Specimen: thymocytes. This TCR came from a girl less than two years old with a congenital heart defect. The chain uses TRBV5-1 and TRBJ2-7, with a possible D match to TRBD1 (5 bases). In DNA, the CDR3 is TGCGCCAGCAGCACCCGACAGAATACCTACGAGCAGTACTTC. Its protein is CASSTRQNTYEQYF. Based on the CDR3 plus reference TRBV5-1 and TRBJ2-7, the full variable domain is KAGVTQTPRYLIKTRGQQVTLSCSPISGHRSVSWYQQTPGQGLQFLFEYFSETQRNKGNFPGRFSGRQFSNSRSEMNVSTLELGDSALYLCASSTRQNTYEQYFGPGTRLTVT.